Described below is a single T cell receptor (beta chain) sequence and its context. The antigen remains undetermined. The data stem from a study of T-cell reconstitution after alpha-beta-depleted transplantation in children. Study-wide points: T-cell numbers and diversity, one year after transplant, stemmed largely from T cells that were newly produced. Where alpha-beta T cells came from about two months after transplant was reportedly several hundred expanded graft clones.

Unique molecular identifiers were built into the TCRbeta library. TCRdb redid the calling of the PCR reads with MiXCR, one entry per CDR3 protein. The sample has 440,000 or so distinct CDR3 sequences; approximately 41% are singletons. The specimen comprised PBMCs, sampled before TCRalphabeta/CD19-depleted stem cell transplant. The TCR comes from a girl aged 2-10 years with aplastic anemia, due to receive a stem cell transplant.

DNA for the CDR3: TGTGCCAGCAGCTCCTCGACAGGGCGCCACAATGAGCAGTTCTTC. Translation gives CASSSSTGRHNEQFF. V and J are TRBV11-2 and TRBJ2-1; 7 bases fit TRBD1. The CDR3 length is 15 residues. The junction had 8 bases not matched to a gene; V was cut back by 4 bases and J by 5 bases. Germline CDR1 and CDR2: SGHAT and FQNNGV.